This T cell receptor (beta chain) was profiled in a study of T cell repertoires in aging, cancer and after chemotherapy. On the study more broadly: Glioblastoma patients receiving temozolomide-based therapy gave paired samples before and after chemotherapy. Study outcomes and limitations: These repertoire data do not allow conclusions about immunological memory after chemotherapy. Rebound thymic output was suggested by rising median generation probability during chemotherapy in each cancer cohort.

With regard to this clonotype: Its antigen remains unknown.

The CDR3 consists of 15 residues. Losses at the gene ends were 3 bases for V and 6 bases for J; bases not matched to a gene: 9. Multiplex touch-down PCR with TRB-A/B primers amplified rearranged V-D-J TRB sequences. TCRdb passed the multiplex PCR reads through MiXCR, listing each CDR3 protein once. There are hundreds of distinct CDR3 sequences in the sample; under 65% occur only once, and about 20% lies in the top ten. Peripheral blood genomic DNA, not sorted cells or RNA, was the template. The source is a human donor with a solid tumor. The rearrangement joins TRBV12-3 or TRBV12-4 to TRBJ2-7; TRBD1 matches 9 bases. The sequencing input was blood. CDR3 region: CASSLGRDRAREQYF. CDR3 DNA sequence: TGTGCCAGCAGTTTGGGTCGGGACAGGGCCCGCGAGCAGTACTTC.